The 24 T cell receptor beta chains listed next were all sequenced from one sample in a study of blood T cell repertoires in COVID-19. Profiling relied on immunoSEQ multiplex PCR, and the TCRdb table lists in-frame clones only, not all of them. Of around 150,000 clones listed, around four fifths are singletons. Sequencing used PBMCs or T cells enriched from blood (not recorded which). These receptors were collected from an older man who had been exposed to COVID-19.

The chain is built from TRBV9 and TRBJ2-5; 9 positions agree with TRBD2. Germline V gene sequence: CDR1 SGDLS, CDR2 YYNGEE. The CDR3 covers 16 residues. V shed 0 bases, J shed 5 bases, and the junction held 8 bases outside the gene matches. CDR3 sequence (DNA): TGTGCCAGCAGCGTAGCTGGCGGGAGGGCCGGGGAGACCCAGTACTTC. It is translated as CASSVAGGRAGETQYF.

This chain links TRBV30 with TRBJ1-2; D may be TRBD1 (5 bases). The germline V gene has CDR1 GTSNPN and CDR2 SVGIG (reference sequence). V lost 0 bases to trimming and J lost 4 bases, with 9 bases between them. CDR3 length: 13 amino acids. This CDR3 is CAWSVGEGYGYTF. The DNA of the CDR3 is TGTGCCTGGAGTGTAGGGGAGGGCTATGGCTACACCTTC.

The rearrangement joins TRBV19 to TRBJ1-4; 7 nucleotides align to TRBD1. After removal of 4 bases from V and 4 bases from J, the junction contained 9 bases not matched to a gene. Germline CDR1 is LNHDA and CDR2 is SQIVND (reference sequence). The CDR3 consists of 16 residues. CDR3 nucleotides: TGTGCCAGTAGTACGGGGCGGGGACAGTATAATGAAAAACTGTTTTTT. Its protein is CASSTGRGQYNEKLFF.

Concerning this clone itself: Germline and junction disagree at one end, which may indicate a read error. The CDR3 region is CASSLGDKSSYNSPLHF. The CDR3 DNA follows: TGTGCCAGCAGTTTGGGGGACAAGAGCTCCTATAATTCACCCCTCCACTTT. The chain employs TRBV5-5 and TRBJ1-6, with TRBD1 as a possible D gene (6 bases). Looked up from germline, CDR1 is SGHKS and CDR2 is YYEKEE (reference sequence). The CDR3 totals 17 residues. Together with reference TRBV5-5 and TRBJ1-6, the CDR3 gives the full variable domain: DAGVTQSPTHLIKTRGQQVTLRCSPISGHKSVSWYQQVLGQGPQFIFQYYEKEERGRGNFPDRFSARQFPNYSSELNVNALLLGDSALYLCASSLGDKSSYNSPLHFGNGTRLTVT.

The CDR3 here is CASSLGTSGGFYEQYF. The CDR3 coding sequence is TGTGCCAGCAGTTTAGGGACTTCAGGCGGCTTCTACGAGCAGTACTTC. The rearrangement links TRBV28 to TRBJ2-7; perhaps TRBD2 as D (6 bases). From germline, CDR1 is MDHEN and CDR2 SYDVKM. The CDR3 is made up of 16 amino acids. V lost 2 bases to trimming and J lost 3 bases, with 17 bases between them.

This clone was detected only a few times. The chain carries TRBV3-1 (or the pseudogene TRBV3-2) and TRBJ1-4; no reliable D call. V was shortened by 3 bases and J by 2 bases, with 7 bases between the two germline ends. The CDR3 totals 14 residues. Germline CDR1 and CDR2: LGHDT and YNNKEL (reference sequence). CDR3 amino acids: CASSHRRTNEKLFF. CDR3 nucleotides: TGTGCCAGCAGCCACCGGCGGACTAATGAAAAACTGTTTTTT.

The genes are TRBV6-6 and TRBJ2-7; D is perhaps TRBD2 (6 bases). Deletions cut 2 bases from V and 2 bases from J, with 10 bases between. This CDR3 has 14 amino acids. Germline CDR1 is MNHNY and CDR2 is SVGAGI (reference sequence). CDR3 in amino acids: CASSYPAGTYEQYF. CDR3 DNA: TGTGCCAGCAGTTACCCGGCGGGAACCTACGAGCAGTACTTC.

This rearrangement joins TRBV6-2 or TRBV6-3 to TRBJ2-7; tentatively, D is TRBD1 (5 bases). CDR3 length: 16 amino acids. Germline CDR1 MNHEY, CDR2 SVGEGT. Trimming cost V 2 bases and J 0 bases, with 14 bases left between them. The CDR3 spells CASSYSGAARSYEQYF. The CDR3 region has the DNA TGTGCCAGCAGTTACAGTGGGGCAGCCCGCTCCTACGAGCAGTACTTC.

The chain employs TRBV4-1 and TRBJ2-3; 9 bases fit TRBD2. The CDR3 consists of 16 residues. CDR1 MGHRA and CDR2 YSYEKL come from the germline V gene. Losses at the gene ends were 4 bases for V and 6 bases for J; bases not matched to a gene: 11. CDR3 nucleotides: TGCGCCAGCAGCCCTGTAGCGGGAGCGGGTCCGGATACGCAGTATTTT. Translated: CASSPVAGAGPDTQYF.

The chain carries TRBV28 and TRBJ1-1; D perhaps matches TRBD1 (5 bases). Deletions cut 6 bases from V and 4 bases from J, with 18 bases between. The CDR3 has 15 residues. Germline-derived CDR1 and CDR2 are MDHEN and SYDVKM. Here the CDR3 reads CASSPGPSTTTEAFF. CDR3 sequence (DNA): TGTGCCAGCAGCCCAGGGCCCTCAACGACCACTGAAGCTTTCTTT.

The chain has TRBV9 and TRBJ2-5; TRBD2 agrees at 7 bases. Losses at the gene ends were 6 bases for V and 3 bases for J; bases not matched to a gene: 11. CDR1 is SGDLS and CDR2 is YYNGEE in the germline V gene. The CDR3 is 15 residues long. The CDR3 loop reads CASTWGGRVEETQYF. The DNA for the CDR3 is TGTGCCAGCACCTGGGGGGGTAGAGTGGAAGAGACCCAGTACTTC.

V is TRBV5-4 and J is TRBJ2-3; 7 bases fit TRBD2. The germline V gene encodes CDR1 SGHNT and CDR2 YYREEE (reference sequence). The CDR3 totals 15 residues. J lost 0 bases, V lost 6 bases, and 7 bases had no gene match. DNA for the CDR3: TGTGCCAGCACCTCTGCGGGAGCTAGCACAGATACGCAGTATTTT. Amino acid sequence: CASTSAGASTDTQYF.

This clone was detected a few times. The rearrangement joins TRBV3-1 (or the pseudogene TRBV3-2) to TRBJ2-3; 12 bases map to TRBD2. V lost 2 bases to trimming and J lost 0 bases; unmatched junction nucleotides: 6. Germline values: CDR1 LGHDT, CDR2 YNNKEL (reference sequence). The length of the CDR3 is 18 residues. The CDR3: CASSQRLAGDPSTDTQYF. CDR3 sequence (DNA): TGTGCCAGCAGCCAACGACTAGCGGGGGACCCTAGCACAGATACGCAGTATTTT.

The chain carries TRBV29-1 and TRBJ2-3, with TRBD1 identical over 10 bases. The CDR3 has 14 residues. The germline V gene encodes CDR1 SQVTM and CDR2 ANQGSEA. Trimming cost V 7 bases and J 2 bases; bases outside gene matches: 6. The CDR3 protein is CSAGTGASTDTQYF. The CDR3 DNA sequence: TGCAGCGCTGGGACAGGGGCTTCCACAGATACGCAGTATTTT.

The chain is built from TRBV6-5 and TRBJ1-2, with a tentative D call TRBD1 (6 bases). V was cut by 8 bases and J by 6 bases, with 10 bases left in between. Germline lookup yields CDR1 MNHEY and CDR2 SVGAGI. This CDR3 has 11 amino acids. The CDR3 DNA sequence: TGTGCCAGCCGGGGGGGCCATGGCTACACCTTC. This codes for CASRGGHGYTF.

This clone was observed once. This chain links TRBV6-5 with TRBJ1-4; 7 positions agree with TRBD1. Germline lookup yields CDR1 MNHEY and CDR2 SVGAGI. The CDR3 loop spans 14 amino acids. V lost 8 bases and J lost 10; bases outside the gene matches: 13. The CDR3 here is CASGTGTVKGKLFF. The CDR3 DNA is TGTGCCAGCGGGACCGGGACAGTAAAGGGAAAACTGTTTTTT.

V usage is TRBV9 and J usage is TRBJ2-1; no firm D call. CDR1 and CDR2 (germline): SGDLS, YYNGEE. V was pared by 0 bases and J by 6 bases, with 13 bases between. This CDR3 contains 15 residues. CDR3 region: CASSVEVTGSNEQFF. The CDR3 bases are TGTGCCAGCAGCGTAGAAGTGACTGGATCCAATGAGCAGTTCTTC.

The chain uses TRBV25-1 and TRBJ1-4, with D uncertain. The CDR3 extends over 14 amino acids. V lost 3 bases, J lost 3 bases, and 8 bases lay in between. Germline assignment: CDR1 MGHDK and CDR2 SYGVNS. CDR3 sequence: CASSDPTPNEKLFF. CDR3 sequence (DNA): TGTGCCAGCAGTGACCCTACGCCTAATGAAAAACTGTTTTTT.

The CDR3 here is CASSDRHNYGYTF. The CDR3 DNA reads TGTGCCAGCAGTGATAGACATAACTATGGCTACACCTTC. The chain carries TRBV2 and TRBJ1-2; D is undetermined. This CDR3 comprises 13 residues. V shed 3 bases and J shed 1 base, with 6 bases lying between them. Germline V gene data show CDR1 as SNHLY and CDR2 as FYNNEI.

This clone was seen only a few times. V and J are TRBV6-1 and TRBJ2-3, with 11 bases fitting TRBD2. The CDR3 length is 15 residues. Per the germline V gene, CDR1 is MNHNS and CDR2 is SASEGT. V gave up 3 bases and J gave up 4 bases; unmatched junction bases: 3. The CDR3 nucleotides read TGTGCCAGCAGTGATTTTAGCGGGGGGGCAGATACGCAGTATTTT. Protein product: CASSDFSGGADTQYF.

The CDR3 DNA is TGTGCCAGCAGCTTGGTTGCGACAGTGAACACTGAAGCTTTCTTT. Its translation is CASSLVATVNTEAFF. The J gene is TRBJ1-1, the V gene TRBV5-5; TRBD1 might be the D (5 bases). Germline V CDR1 and CDR2: SGHKS, YYEKEE (reference sequence). This CDR3 is built from 15 residues. V gave up 0 bases and J gave up 0 bases, with 9 bases separating them.

The chain has TRBV14 and TRBJ1-3; D not resolved. Between the trimmed V and J ends, which lost 4 bases and 4 bases, there was a span of 5 bases. The germline V gene encodes CDR1 SGHDN and CDR2 FVKESK. The CDR3 has 12 residues. CDR3 region: CASSPSGNTIYF. The CDR3 DNA sequence: TGTGCCAGCAGCCCCTCCGGAAACACCATATATTTT.

This chain connects TRBV5-4 to TRBJ2-1, with TRBD2 matching 8 bases. The V gene's germline CDR1 is SGHNT and CDR2 YYREEE (reference sequence). The CDR3 runs to 16 residues. After removal of 6 bases from V and 9 bases from J, the junction contained 17 bases not matched to a gene. Here the CDR3 reads CASIPGGERGIGEQFF. CDR3 DNA sequence: TGTGCCAGCATCCCCGGGGGGGAGCGGGGTATCGGTGAGCAGTTCTTC. Variable domain in full (rest from reference TRBV5-4 and TRBJ2-1): ETGVTQSPTHLIKTRGQQVTLRCSSQSGHNTVSWYQQALGQGPQFIFQYYREEENGRGNFPPRFSGLQFPNYSSELNVNALELDDSALYLCASIPGGERGIGEQFFGPGTRLTVL.

The CDR3 sequence is CASSTHGTGGYNEQFF. CDR3 sequence (DNA): TGTGCCAGCAGCACCCATGGAACAGGGGGTTACAATGAGCAGTTCTTC. The chain combines TRBV9 with TRBJ2-1; the match to TRBD1 covers 8 bases. V gave up 4 bases and J gave up 4 bases; unmatched junction bases: 10. CDR3 length equals 16 residues. Germline CDR1 and CDR2: SGDLS and YYNGEE. The full variable domain, its missing parts supplied by reference TRBV9 and TRBJ2-1, is DSGVTQTPKHLITATGQRVTLRCSPRSGDLSVYWYQQSLDQGLQFLIQYYNGEERAKGNILERFSAQQFPDLHSELNLSSLELGDSALYFCASSTHGTGGYNEQFFGPGTRLTVL.